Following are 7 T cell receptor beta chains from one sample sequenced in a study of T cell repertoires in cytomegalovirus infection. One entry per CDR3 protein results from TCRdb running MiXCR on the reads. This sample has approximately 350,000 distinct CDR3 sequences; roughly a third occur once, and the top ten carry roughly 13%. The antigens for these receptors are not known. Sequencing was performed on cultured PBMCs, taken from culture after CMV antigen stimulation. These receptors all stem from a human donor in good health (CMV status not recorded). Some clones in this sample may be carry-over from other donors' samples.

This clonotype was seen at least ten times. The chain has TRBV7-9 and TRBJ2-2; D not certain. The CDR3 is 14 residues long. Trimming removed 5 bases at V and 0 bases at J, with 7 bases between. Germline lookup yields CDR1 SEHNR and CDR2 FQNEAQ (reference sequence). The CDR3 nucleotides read TGTGCCAGCAGCCCTACAACGAACACCGGGGAGCTGTTTTTT. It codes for CASSPTTNTGELFF.

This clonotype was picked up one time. CDR3: CSARDLGRIMNTGELFF. For the CDR3, the DNA is TGCAGTGCTAGAGATCTTGGAAGGATTATGAACACCGGGGAGCTGTTTTTT. J is TRBJ2-2 and V is TRBV20-1; D is uncertain. The CDR3 sequence is 17 residues long. The V gene's germline CDR1 is DFQATT and CDR2 SNEGSKA (reference sequence). V was cut by 0 bases and J by 1 base, with 15 bases left in between.

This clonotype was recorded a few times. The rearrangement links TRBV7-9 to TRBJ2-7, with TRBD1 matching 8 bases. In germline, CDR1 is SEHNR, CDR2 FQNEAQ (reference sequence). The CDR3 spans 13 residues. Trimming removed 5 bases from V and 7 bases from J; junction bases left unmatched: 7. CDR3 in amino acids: CASSLGQGWEQYF. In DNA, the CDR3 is TGTGCCAGCAGCCTCGGACAGGGCTGGGAGCAGTACTTC.

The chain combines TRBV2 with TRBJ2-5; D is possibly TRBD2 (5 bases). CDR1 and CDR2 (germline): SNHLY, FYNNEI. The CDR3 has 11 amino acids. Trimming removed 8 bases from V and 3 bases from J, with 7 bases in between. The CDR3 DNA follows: TGTGCCAGCTTGCGGGAAGAGACCCAGTACTTC. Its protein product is CASLREETQYF.

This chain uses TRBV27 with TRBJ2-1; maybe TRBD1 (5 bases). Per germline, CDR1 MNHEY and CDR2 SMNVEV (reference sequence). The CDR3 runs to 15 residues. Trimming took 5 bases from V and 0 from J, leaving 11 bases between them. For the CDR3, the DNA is TGTGCCAGCAGTCAGGACACGAGCTCCTACAATGAGCAGTTCTTC. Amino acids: CASSQDTSSYNEQFF.

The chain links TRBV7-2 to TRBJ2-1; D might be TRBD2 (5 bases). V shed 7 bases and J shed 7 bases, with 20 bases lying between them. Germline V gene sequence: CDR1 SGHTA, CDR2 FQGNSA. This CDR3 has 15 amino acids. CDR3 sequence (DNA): TGTGCCAGCATCCCGCGGGCCCCGGTGGGAAATGAGCAGTTCTTC. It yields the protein CASIPRAPVGNEQFF.

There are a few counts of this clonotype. The CDR3 sequence: CASSFRRDPRDTEAFF. The CDR3 nucleotides read TGTGCCAGCAGTTTTCGTAGGGACCCTAGGGACACTGAAGCTTTCTTT. This chain uses TRBV6-8 with TRBJ1-1, with a possible D match to TRBD1 (5 bases). This CDR3 is built from 16 residues. Germline V gene lookup returns CDR1 MNHGY and CDR2 SAAAGT. Trimming shortened V by 4 bases and J by 3 bases, and 18 bases separated the two germline ends.